This note documents a single T cell receptor beta chain sequence. The data originate from a study of T cells after yellow fever vaccination. CDR3 length equals 12 residues. Trimming removed 5 bases from V and 13 bases from J, with 12 bases in between. CDR1 SGHAT and CDR2 FQNNGV come from the germline V gene. TCR cDNA, made by 5'RACE template switching, carried an added universal primer site and UMIs. TCRdb re-called the 5' RACE reads through MiXCR, storing one row per CDR3 protein. The sample shows 340,000 or so distinct CDR3 sequences, around 13% of them seen only once. The sequence derives from a man between 18 and 29 years old who received the YFV17D yellow fever vaccine. The rearrangement joins TRBV11-2 to TRBJ1-6, with a weak D call TRBD1 (6 bases). The material was CD4+ T cells sorted from PBMCs, obtained 15 days after the yellow fever booster vaccination. The CDR3 nucleotides read TGTGCCAGCAGCCAGGACAGTTCGCCCCTCCACTTT. Translating gives CASSQDSSPLHF.